This TCR beta chain was identified in a study of tumor-infiltrating lymphocytes in primary liver carcinoma. Study summary: Maximum tumor diameters ranged from roughly 4 to 11 cm, stage T1-T3 N0M0.

They got blood RNA out of unsorted whole blood and also pulled out germline DNA. Researchers reported drawing 3.5 to 5 milliliters of peripheral blood before surgery. The investigators made TCR beta cDNA from about 0.45 ug total RNA, using a constant-region primer. Three-round nested multiplex PCR performed with slightly modified ARM-PCR produced the TCR beta libraries. Use of TRBV1-TRBV30 forward primers with a C-beta reverse primer characterized the first two PCR rounds, which lasted about 10 cycles each. TCRdb recomputed calls from the multiplex PCR reads with MiXCR, one row per CDR3 protein. Among around 210,000 distinct CDR3 sequences listed, less than 75% were seen once. Concerning this clonotype: A much larger clonotype is one base distant, so this may be a read error.

Per the germline V gene, CDR1 is LGHNT and CDR2 is FRNRAP. Trimming removed 6 bases from V and 0 bases from J, with 26 bases in between. The CDR3 covers 20 residues. The sequenced material came from peripheral blood. V is TRBV12-5 and J is TRBJ2-2, with D perhaps assigned TRBD1 or TRBD2 (8 bases each). The TCR comes from an older woman with primary liver carcinoma and hepatitis B virus infection. The CDR3 protein is CASGPLRQGPGLANTGELFF. CDR3 bases: TGTGCTAGTGGCCCACTCCGACAGGGGCCGGGACTAGCGAACACCGGGGAGCTGTTTTTT.